A single sample is the source of the 8 T cell receptor beta chains below, sequenced in a study of shared clonotypes between healthy human individuals. Selected positively for CCR7 and CD45RO-negative, naive CD8 cells excluded terminally differentiated effector memory CD45RA+ cells. TCRdb's copy holds only in-frame clones and misses some; the assay was immunoSEQ multiplex PCR. The sample has almost 700,000 clones, 92% seen once. The sample comprised naive CD8+ T cells sorted from blood. Receptors originate from a young man in good health.

The chain couples TRBV10-1 to TRBJ1-5, with D perhaps matching TRBD1 (5 bases). The V and J ends lost 8 bases and 4 bases respectively, with 18 bases between them. The CDR3 has 15 amino acids. Per germline, CDR1 WNHNN and CDR2 SYGVQD (reference sequence). The CDR3 loop reads CASQLQANGNQPQHF. The CDR3, as DNA: TGCGCCAGCCAACTACAGGCGAACGGAAATCAGCCCCAGCATTTT.

A remark on this clone: Other DNA sequences in the same sample also yield this CDR3. The chain is built from TRBV9 and TRBJ2-7, with 9 bases fitting TRBD1. CDR3 length equals 15 residues. The V gene end was trimmed by 3 bases and the J gene end by 0 bases; junction bases not matched to a gene: 4. Germline V gene sequence: CDR1 SGDLS, CDR2 YYNGEE. Here the CDR3 DNA reads TGTGCCAGCAGCGCCGGACAGGGGAGCTCCTACGAGCAGTACTTC. This sequence encodes CASSAGQGSSYEQYF. Complete variable domain (other parts from reference TRBV9 and TRBJ2-7): DSGVTQTPKHLITATGQRVTLRCSPRSGDLSVYWYQQSLDQGLQFLIQYYNGEERAKGNILERFSAQQFPDLHSELNLSSLELGDSALYFCASSAGQGSSYEQYFGPGTRLTVT.

The V call is TRBV11-3, the J call TRBJ1-1; TRBD1 might be the D (5 bases). Looked up from germline, CDR1 is SGHNT and CDR2 is YENEEA. The V end lost 4 bases, the J end lost 4 bases, and 16 bases lay between the germline ends. The CDR3 consists of 15 residues. The CDR3, as DNA: TGTGCCAGCAGCTCCGAGGGGACCTCCCCCACTGAAGCTTTCTTT. Protein: CASSSEGTSPTEAFF. The full variable domain, rest sourced from reference TRBV11-3 and TRBJ1-1, is EAGVVQSPRYKIIEKKQPVAFWCNPISGHNTLYWYLQNLGQGPELLIRYENEEAVDDSQLPKDRFSAERLKGVDSTLKIQPAELGDSAVYLCASSSEGTSPTEAFFGQGTRLTVV.

The gene calls are TRBV7-6 and TRBJ2-7, with 9 bases matching TRBD1. The CDR3 totals 17 residues. V gave up 4 bases and J gave up 4 bases; unmatched junction bases: 14. Germline CDR1 SGHVS, CDR2 FNYEAQ. CDR3 sequence (DNA): TGTGCCAGCAGCTCCTCAACAGGGGGCTACAGGTTTTACGAGCAGTACTTC. Protein: CASSSSTGGYRFYEQYF.

V and J are TRBV2 and TRBJ1-5; TRBD1 might be the D (5 bases). The CDR3 runs to 13 residues. CDR1 is SNHLY and CDR2 is FYNNEI in the germline V gene. Trimming pared 10 bases from V and 4 bases from J, leaving 14 bases between. In DNA form, the CDR3 reads TGTGCCACCGACGACAAGGGGAATCAGCCCCAGCATTTT. It codes for CATDDKGNQPQHF.

The chain combines TRBV2 with TRBJ1-5, with a weak D call TRBD1 (6 bases). V lost 6 bases and J 5 bases, leaving 17 bases between the germline ends. Germline V CDR1 and CDR2: SNHLY, FYNNEI. The CDR3 length is 15 residues. In DNA, the CDR3 is TGTGCCAGCAGCGGGACCCAGGGGCTCCATCAGCCCCAGCATTTT. Translating gives CASSGTQGLHQPQHF.

This chain links TRBV7-6 with TRBJ2-1; D is undetermined. Trimming pared 5 bases from V and 15 bases from J, leaving 20 bases between. This CDR3 contains 13 residues. Germline values: CDR1 SGHVS, CDR2 FNYEAQ. The CDR3 protein is CASSRSGVQEPFF. In DNA form, the CDR3 reads TGTGCCAGCAGCCGCAGTGGGGTGCAGGAACCGTTCTTC.

The V call is TRBV18, the J call TRBJ1-1, with a weak D call TRBD1 (6 bases). The CDR3 covers 16 residues. Germline V gene data show CDR1 as KGHSH and CDR2 as LQKENI. V was trimmed by 4 bases and J by 5 bases, leaving 20 bases between them. CDR3 bases: TGTGCCAGCTCACTTCGCGGGGGCGCGATGGAAACTGAAGCTTTCTTT. Its translation: CASSLRGGAMETEAFF.